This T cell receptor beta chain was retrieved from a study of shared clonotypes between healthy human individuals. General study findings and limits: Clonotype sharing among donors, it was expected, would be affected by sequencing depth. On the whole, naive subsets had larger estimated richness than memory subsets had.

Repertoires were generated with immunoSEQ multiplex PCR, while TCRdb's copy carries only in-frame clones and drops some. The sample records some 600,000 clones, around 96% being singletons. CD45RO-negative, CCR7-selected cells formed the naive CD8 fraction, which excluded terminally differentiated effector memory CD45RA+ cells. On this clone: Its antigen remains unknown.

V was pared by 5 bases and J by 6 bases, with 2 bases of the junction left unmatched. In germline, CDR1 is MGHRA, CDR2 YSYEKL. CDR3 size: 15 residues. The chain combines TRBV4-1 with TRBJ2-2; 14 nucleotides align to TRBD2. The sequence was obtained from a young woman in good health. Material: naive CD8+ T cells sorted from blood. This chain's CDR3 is CASSKGLAGAGELFF. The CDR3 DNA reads TGCGCCAGCAGCAAGGGACTAGCGGGAGCCGGGGAGCTGTTTTTT.